The clone carrying this T cell receptor (beta chain) was found many times. Its matching antigen is unknown. CDR3 length equals 17 residues. Germline CDR1 reads SEHNR; CDR2 reads FQNEAQ (reference sequence). V lost 2 bases, J lost 6 bases, and 17 bases lay in between. This sample is drawn from a study of blood T cells in healthy people across ages. Study results and limitations: Diversity estimates drawn from one million T cells were deemed underestimates.

Alongside a J-beta primer mix, a sample-barcoded 5' primer served in a second PCR lasting about 6 to 11 cycles. TCRdb used MiXCR to reprocess the 5' RACE reads, holding one entry per CDR3 protein. The repertoire includes some 550,000 distinct CDR3 sequences, 45% to 55% of them detected once, and about 22% sits in the top ten. The sample was blood. The clonotype was recovered from an elderly man in good health. This chain links TRBV7-9 with TRBJ1-6; a weak D match, TRBD1 (6 bases). The CDR3 protein is CASSLSFRTGINSPLHF. CDR3 nucleotides: TGTGCCAGCAGCTTATCGTTTCGAACAGGGATTAATTCACCCCTCCACTTT.